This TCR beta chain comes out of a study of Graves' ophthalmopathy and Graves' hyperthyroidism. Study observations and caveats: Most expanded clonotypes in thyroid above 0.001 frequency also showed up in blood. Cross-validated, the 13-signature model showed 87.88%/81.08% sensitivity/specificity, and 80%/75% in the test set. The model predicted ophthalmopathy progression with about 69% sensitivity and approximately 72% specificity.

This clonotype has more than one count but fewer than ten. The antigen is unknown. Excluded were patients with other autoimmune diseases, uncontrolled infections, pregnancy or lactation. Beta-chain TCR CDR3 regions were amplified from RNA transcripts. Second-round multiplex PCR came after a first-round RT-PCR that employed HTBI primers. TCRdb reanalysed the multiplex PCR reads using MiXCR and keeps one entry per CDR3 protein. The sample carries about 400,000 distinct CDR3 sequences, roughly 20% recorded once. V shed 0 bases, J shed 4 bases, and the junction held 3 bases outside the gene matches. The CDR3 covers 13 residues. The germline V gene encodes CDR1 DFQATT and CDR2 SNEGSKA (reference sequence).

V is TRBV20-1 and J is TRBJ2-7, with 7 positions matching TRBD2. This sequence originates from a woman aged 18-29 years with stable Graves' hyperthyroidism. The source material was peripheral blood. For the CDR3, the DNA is TGCAGTGCTAGAGACAAGCGGGATTACGAGCAGTACTTC. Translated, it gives CSARDKRDYEQYF.